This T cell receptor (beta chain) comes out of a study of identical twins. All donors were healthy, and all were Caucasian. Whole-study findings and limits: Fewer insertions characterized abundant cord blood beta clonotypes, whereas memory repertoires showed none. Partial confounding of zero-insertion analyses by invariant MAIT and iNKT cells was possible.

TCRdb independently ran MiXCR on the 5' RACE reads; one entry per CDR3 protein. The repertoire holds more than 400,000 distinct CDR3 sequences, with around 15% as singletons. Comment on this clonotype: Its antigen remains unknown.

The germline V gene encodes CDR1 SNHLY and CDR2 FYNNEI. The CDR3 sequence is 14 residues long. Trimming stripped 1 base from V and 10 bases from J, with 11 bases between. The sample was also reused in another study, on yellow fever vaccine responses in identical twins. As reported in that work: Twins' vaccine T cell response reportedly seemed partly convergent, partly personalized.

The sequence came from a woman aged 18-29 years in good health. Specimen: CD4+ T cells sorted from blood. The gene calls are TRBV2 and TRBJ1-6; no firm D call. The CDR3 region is CASSEEADRSPLHF. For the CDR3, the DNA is TGTGCCAGCAGTGAAGAGGCTGATAGGTCACCCCTCCACTTT. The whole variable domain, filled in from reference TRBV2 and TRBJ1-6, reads EPEVTQTPSHQVTQMGQEVILRCVPISNHLYFYWYRQILGQKVEFLVSFYNNEISEKSEIFDDQFSVERPDGSNFTLKIRSTKLEDSAMYFCASSEEADRSPLHFGNGTRLTVT.